The 30 T cell receptor beta chains presented below share a single source sample, sequenced in a study of T-cell memory formation after mild COVID-19. Each CDR3 protein gets one entry after TCRdb re-called the 5' RACE reads with MiXCR. The sample has around 340,000 distinct CDR3 sequences; approximately 15% are singletons. The sequencing sample was made of PBMCs or a T cell subset sorted from them (not recorded which). Source of these receptors: a man between 18 and 29 years old who had mild COVID-19 (a few samples of this study predate the infection). Cell type and time point are not known.

This sequence joins TRBV9 and TRBJ2-7, with D perhaps matching TRBD2 (5 bases). V was trimmed by 1 base and J by 0 bases, leaving 8 bases between them. The CDR3 has 14 residues. Germline CDR1 SGDLS, CDR2 YYNGEE. This CDR3 is CASSVKGSSYEQYF. DNA of the CDR3: TGTGCCAGCAGCGTAAAAGGGAGCTCCTACGAGCAGTACTTC.

This clonotype was seen more than once but under ten times. The V gene is TRBV9, the J gene TRBJ2-1, with TRBD1 matching over 7 bases. Trimming removed 1 base from V and 9 bases from J; junction bases left unmatched: 13. The germline V gene encodes CDR1 SGDLS and CDR2 YYNGEE. The CDR3 length is 16 residues. CDR3 coding DNA: TGTGCCAGCAGCGTATTTGGGCAGGGGGTTCTTGGTGAGCAGTTCTTC. Its protein product is CASSVFGQGVLGEQFF.

This chain uses TRBV7-6 with TRBJ2-7, with TRBD1 identical over 10 bases. This CDR3 is built from 15 residues. The V and J ends lost 2 bases and 0 bases, in that order; junction bases with no gene match: 1. Germline V lookup: CDR1 SGHVS, CDR2 FNYEAQ. CDR3 sequence: CASSLWTGGSYEQYF. CDR3 nucleotides: TGTGCCAGCAGCTTATGGACAGGGGGCTCCTACGAGCAGTACTTC.

This clonotype was picked up a small number of times. The rearrangement joins TRBV6-5 to TRBJ2-3; D may be TRBD2 (6 bases). Germline values: CDR1 MNHEY, CDR2 SVGAGI. V shed 5 bases and J shed 1 base, with 13 bases lying between them. There are 15 residues in the CDR3. CDR3 residues: CASSARGFGTDTQYF. Here the CDR3 DNA reads TGTGCCAGCAGTGCCCGGGGGTTCGGCACAGATACGCAGTATTTT.

This clonotype was observed a handful of times. The rearrangement uses TRBV20-1 and TRBJ2-7; D is undetermined. The V end was cut by 5 bases, the J end by 3 bases, with 14 bases between. This CDR3 is 13 amino acids long. Looked up from germline, CDR1 is DFQATT and CDR2 is SNEGSKA (reference sequence). CDR3 coding DNA: TGCAGTGCTCAGGCCCCTGCAGACTACGAGCAGTACGTC. Amino acid sequence: CSAQAPADYEQYV.

The J gene is TRBJ1-4, the V gene TRBV5-1, with 7 positions matching TRBD1. CDR3 length equals 14 residues. J was trimmed by 5 bases and V by 5 bases; bases with no gene match: 6. The V gene's germline CDR1 is SGHRS and CDR2 YFSETQ. The CDR3: CASRPGQLNEKLFF. In DNA form, the CDR3 reads TGCGCCAGCAGACCGGGACAGTTAAATGAAAAACTGTTTTTT.

This chain links TRBV18 with TRBJ2-5, with D perhaps TRBD1 (5 bases). Deletions cut 4 bases from V and 5 bases from J, with 17 bases between. The CDR3 has 15 residues. Looked up from germline, CDR1 is KGHSH and CDR2 is LQKENI. In DNA form, the CDR3 reads TGTGCCAGCTCACGCCGCCCGGTCAGGGCGGAGACCCAGTACTTC. It codes for CASSRRPVRAETQYF.

This clonotype was detected many times. The rearrangement links TRBV2 to TRBJ1-6; D might be TRBD1 (5 bases). V gave up 7 bases and J gave up 5 bases, with 12 bases separating them. CDR1 is SNHLY and CDR2 is FYNNEI in the germline V gene. The CDR3 covers 14 residues. In nucleotides, the CDR3 is TGTGCCAGCAAGACCGACAGCCATAATTCACCCCTCCACTTT. Translated: CASKTDSHNSPLHF. Combining the CDR3 with reference TRBV2 and TRBJ1-6 gives the whole variable domain EPEVTQTPSHQVTQMGQEVILRCVPISNHLYFYWYRQILGQKVEFLVSFYNNEISEKSEIFDDQFSVERPDGSNFTLKIRSTKLEDSAMYFCASKTDSHNSPLHFGNGTRLTVT.

The table lists this clonotype with many counts. The chain combines TRBV5-1 with TRBJ2-5, with unresolved D. CDR3 length: 15 amino acids. The V end lost 3 bases, the J end lost 1 base, and 13 bases lay between the germline ends. Germline CDR1 reads SGHRS; CDR2 reads YFSETQ. CDR3 DNA sequence: TGCGCCAGCAGCTCAGGATGGACCTCCCAAGAGACCCAGTACTTC. As protein: CASSSGWTSQETQYF.

CDR3 sequence (DNA): TGTGCCAGCAGTTACCGGGGCCGGCGGGGTGGGGAGCTGTTTTTT. Translated, it gives CASSYRGRRGGELFF. The chain carries TRBV6-5 and TRBJ2-2; a possible D gene is TRBD2 (6 bases). The germline gives CDR1 MNHEY, CDR2 SVGAGI. With 2 bases removed from V and 8 bases from J, the gap between germline ends came to 15 bases. The CDR3 totals 15 residues.

This clonotype has a handful of counts. V and J are TRBV12-3 or TRBV12-4 and TRBJ1-3; the D gene is possibly TRBD1 (5 bases). The CDR3 sequence is 16 residues long. V lost 5 bases, J lost 0 bases, and 14 bases lay in between. The CDR3 bases are TGTGCCAGCAGTGGTACAGGATCCGACTCTGGAAACACCATATATTTT. It translates to CASSGTGSDSGNTIYF.

This clonotype has only a few counts. The rearrangement uses TRBV6-2 or TRBV6-3 and TRBJ2-7, with 8 nucleotides matching TRBD1. From germline, CDR1 is MNHEY and CDR2 SVGEGT. V was pared by 6 bases and J by 5 bases, with 6 bases of the junction left unmatched. The CDR3 is made up of 13 amino acids. The CDR3 spells CASSSLDRDEQYV. The CDR3 DNA reads as TGTGCCAGCAGCTCGTTGGACAGGGACGAGCAGTACGTC.

This clonotype was picked up a small number of times. The chain links TRBV11-2 to TRBJ1-1, with no clear D. Germline V CDR1 and CDR2: SGHAT, FQNNGV. V lost 5 bases and J lost 1, with 17 bases in between. The CDR3 loop spans 16 amino acids. This chain's CDR3 is CASSHAAWVGNTEAFF. DNA of the CDR3: TGTGCCAGCAGCCATGCAGCGTGGGTGGGGAACACTGAAGCTTTCTTT.

This clonotype has ten or more counts. The chain recombines TRBV5-1 with TRBJ2-5; perhaps TRBD1 as D (6 bases). The CDR3 sequence is 16 residues long. With 4 bases removed from V and 7 bases from J, the gap between germline ends came to 23 bases. The V gene's germline CDR1 is SGHRS and CDR2 YFSETQ. Here the CDR3 reads CASSRVQQGKGGTQYF. The CDR3 bases are TGCGCCAGCAGCCGCGTTCAACAGGGAAAGGGCGGGACCCAGTACTTC.

The table lists this clonotype with a few counts. This chain joins TRBV6-5 and TRBJ2-2; D perhaps matches TRBD2 (5 bases). This CDR3 is built from 16 residues. The V gene's germline CDR1 is MNHEY and CDR2 SVGAGI. The V and J ends lost 0 bases and 1 base respectively, with 9 bases between them. The CDR3 region is CASSYSRVGNTGELFF. The CDR3, as DNA: TGTGCCAGCAGTTACTCGAGGGTAGGGAACACCGGGGAGCTGTTTTTT.

This clonotype has a handful of counts. The DNA for the CDR3 is TGCGCCAGCAGCTGGGGACAGGAAGCAACTAATGAAAAACTGTTTTTT. It codes for CASSWGQEATNEKLFF. This chain uses TRBV5-1 with TRBJ1-4, with TRBD1 matching over 8 bases. V shed 3 bases and J 0 bases; nucleotides not matched to a gene: 4. Germline V CDR1 and CDR2: SGHRS, YFSETQ. This CDR3 contains 16 residues.

This clonotype showed up just a few times. J is TRBJ1-1 and V is TRBV11-2; D unclear. Germline CDR1 SGHAT, CDR2 FQNNGV. Trimming took 1 base from V and 7 from J, leaving 16 bases between them. The CDR3 is 15 residues long. The CDR3 spells CASSLAVGILFEAFF. CDR3 DNA: TGTGCCAGCAGCTTAGCCGTGGGCATTTTGTTTGAAGCTTTCTTT.

The V gene is TRBV5-1, the J gene TRBJ2-5; D gene unclear. The CDR3 covers 13 residues. Germline assignment: CDR1 SGHRS and CDR2 YFSETQ. V was pared by 4 bases and J by 1 base, with 8 bases between. The CDR3 DNA sequence: TGCGCCAGCAGCGAGAACCCCCAAGAGACCCAGTACTTC. It is translated as CASSENPQETQYF. Combining the CDR3 with reference TRBV5-1 and TRBJ2-5 gives the whole variable domain KAGVTQTPRYLIKTRGQQVTLSCSPISGHRSVSWYQQTPGQGLQFLFEYFSETQRNKGNFPGRFSGRQFSNSRSEMNVSTLELGDSALYLCASSENPQETQYFGPGTRLLVL.

DNA of the CDR3: TGTGCCAGCAGCTTATCGCCCACCTACGAGCAGTACGTC. This encodes CASSLSPTYEQYV. The chain has TRBV7-9 and TRBJ2-7; D call uncertain. The CDR3 is 13 residues long. The germline CDR1 and CDR2 sequences are SEHNR and FQNEAQ (reference sequence). V dropped 2 bases and J dropped 2 bases, with 7 bases sitting between them.

This chain connects TRBV7-2 to TRBJ2-1; 9 positions match TRBD1. Trimming cost V 5 bases and J 9 bases; bases outside gene matches: 14. The CDR3 sequence is 16 residues long. Per germline, CDR1 SGHTA and CDR2 FQGNSA. As DNA, the CDR3 is TGTGCCAGCAGCGACAGAACCGGGACAGGGAAGGGTGAGCAGTTCTTC. Encoded protein: CASSDRTGTGKGEQFF.

In this sample, this clonotype turned up many times. This chain joins TRBV5-1 and TRBJ2-3, with TRBD2 matching 8 bases. The CDR3 sequence is 15 residues long. V shed 3 bases, J shed 8 bases, and the junction held 11 bases outside the gene matches. In germline, CDR1 is SGHRS, CDR2 YFSETQ. CDR3 DNA sequence: TGCGCCAGCAGCTCCTTTAGCGGGGCTTTAGTTACGCAGTATTTT. This gives the protein CASSSFSGALVTQYF. The entire variable domain, with the rest obtained from reference TRBV5-1 and TRBJ2-3, is as follows: KAGVTQTPRYLIKTRGQQVTLSCSPISGHRSVSWYQQTPGQGLQFLFEYFSETQRNKGNFPGRFSGRQFSNSRSEMNVSTLELGDSALYLCASSSFSGALVTQYFGPGTRLTVL.

The CDR3 loop reads CASSSAPGTLEVTQYF. The CDR3 DNA reads as TGTGCCAGCAGCTCTGCGCCCGGGACCCTCGAGGTGACCCAGTACTTC. This chain joins TRBV7-7 and TRBJ2-5, with D possibly being TRBD1 or TRBD2 (5 bases each). The V and J ends lost 4 bases and 7 bases respectively, with 22 bases between them. The CDR3 loop spans 16 amino acids. The germline V gene has CDR1 SSHAT and CDR2 FNYEAQ (reference sequence). Together with reference TRBV7-7 and TRBJ2-5, the CDR3 gives the full variable domain: GAGVSQSPRYKVTKRGQDVTLRCDPISSHATLYWYQQALGQGPEFLTYFNYEAQPDKSGLPSDRFSAERPEGSISTLTIQRTEQRDSAMYRCASSSAPGTLEVTQYFGPGTRLLVL.

The chain uses TRBV5-1 and TRBJ2-2, with a possible D match to TRBD2 (5 bases). Trimming left V 1 base short and J 1 base short, with 17 bases between. Per the germline V gene, CDR1 is SGHRS and CDR2 is YFSETQ. The CDR3 length is 18 residues. The CDR3 is CASSLRVQQRGNTGELFF. CDR3 coding DNA: TGCGCCAGCAGCTTGCGAGTACAGCAACGGGGGAACACCGGGGAGCTGTTTTTT.

This clonotype was recorded a few times. This chain uses TRBV28 with TRBJ2-1; the match to TRBD1 covers 9 bases. Trimming removed 5 bases from V and 7 bases from J; junction bases left unmatched: 9. The CDR3 spans 15 residues. Germline assignment: CDR1 MDHEN and CDR2 SYDVKM. CDR3 loop: CASSPTGQGGNEQFF. CDR3 sequence (DNA): TGTGCCAGCAGTCCAACGGGACAGGGTGGTAATGAGCAGTTCTTC.

This clonotype was observed a handful of times. The V call is TRBV5-1, the J call TRBJ1-3; 7 bases line up with TRBD1. Germline V gene sequence: CDR1 SGHRS, CDR2 YFSETQ. V was pared by 4 bases and J by 4 bases, with 8 bases of the junction left unmatched. This CDR3 spans 15 amino acids. CDR3 nucleotide sequence: TGCGCCAGCAGCCCACTAGGGACAGCCGGAAACACCATATATTTT. This encodes CASSPLGTAGNTIYF. The entire variable domain, with the rest obtained from reference TRBV5-1 and TRBJ1-3, is as follows: KAGVTQTPRYLIKTRGQQVTLSCSPISGHRSVSWYQQTPGQGLQFLFEYFSETQRNKGNFPGRFSGRQFSNSRSEMNVSTLELGDSALYLCASSPLGTAGNTIYFGEGSWLTVV.

The V gene is TRBV5-1, the J gene TRBJ1-1, with D unclear. Trimming pared 4 bases from V and 5 bases from J, leaving 18 bases between. The CDR3 loop spans 15 amino acids. CDR1 SGHRS and CDR2 YFSETQ come from the germline V gene. The CDR3 bases are TGCGCCAGCAGCCCCTCGACAAGGGATGGGACTGAAGCTTTCTTT. This gives the protein CASSPSTRDGTEAFF. The full variable domain, rest sourced from reference TRBV5-1 and TRBJ1-1, is KAGVTQTPRYLIKTRGQQVTLSCSPISGHRSVSWYQQTPGQGLQFLFEYFSETQRNKGNFPGRFSGRQFSNSRSEMNVSTLELGDSALYLCASSPSTRDGTEAFFGQGTRLTVV.

This clonotype has just a few counts. The rearrangement uses TRBV11-2 and TRBJ1-1; 8 nucleotides align to TRBD1. Germline lookup yields CDR1 SGHAT and CDR2 FQNNGV. Trimming at V came to 7 bases and at J to 5 bases, leaving 15 bases not matched to a gene. CDR3 length: 16 residues. As DNA, the CDR3 is TGTGCCAGCATTGAAAACTGGACAGGGAAAGGGACTGAAGCTTTCTTT. Its translation: CASIENWTGKGTEAFF.

The chain combines TRBV6-1 with TRBJ2-7; 10 bases map to TRBD1. In germline, CDR1 is MNHNS, CDR2 SASEGT. V gave up 2 bases and J gave up 4 bases; unmatched junction bases: 5. The CDR3 sequence is 15 residues long. For the CDR3, the DNA is TGTGCCAGCAGTGAACCCGGGACAGGGGATTACGAGCAGTACTTC. Amino acids: CASSEPGTGDYEQYF.

This clonotype was seen a few times. This chain connects TRBV21-1 to TRBJ2-3; the listed D gene, TRBD1, was not tested against the DNA. TRBV21-1 is noted as a pseudogene. The CDR3 totals 17 residues. In nucleotides, the CDR3 is TGTGCCAGCAGCAAGGGGGCGGAGCCCCTGAGCACAGATACGCAGTATTTT. This gives the protein CASSKGAEPLSTDTQYF.

This clonotype occurred a few times. The chain links TRBV5-1 to TRBJ2-2; unclear D gene. Germline V gives CDR1 SGHRS, CDR2 YFSETQ. The CDR3 totals 14 residues. V dropped 3 bases and J dropped 1 base, with 7 bases sitting between them. CDR3 bases: TGCGCCAGCAGCTCACATAGGAACACCGGGGAGCTGTTTTTT. As protein: CASSSHRNTGELFF.